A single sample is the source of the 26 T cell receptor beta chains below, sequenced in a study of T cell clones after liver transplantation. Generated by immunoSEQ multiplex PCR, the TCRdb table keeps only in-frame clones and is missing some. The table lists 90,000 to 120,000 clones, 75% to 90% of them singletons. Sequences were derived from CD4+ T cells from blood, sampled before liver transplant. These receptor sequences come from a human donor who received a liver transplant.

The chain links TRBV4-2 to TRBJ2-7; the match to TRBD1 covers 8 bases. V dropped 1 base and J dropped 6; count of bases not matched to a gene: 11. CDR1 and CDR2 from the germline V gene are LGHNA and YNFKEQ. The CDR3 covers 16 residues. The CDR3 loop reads CASSQGAGTGSLEQYF. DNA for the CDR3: TGTGCCAGCAGCCAAGGGGCCGGGACAGGCTCACTCGAGCAGTACTTC.

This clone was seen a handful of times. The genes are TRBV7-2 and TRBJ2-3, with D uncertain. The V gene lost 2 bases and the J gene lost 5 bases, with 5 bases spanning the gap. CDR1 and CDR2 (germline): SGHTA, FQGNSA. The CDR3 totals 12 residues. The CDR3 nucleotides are TGTGCCAGCAGCTTATACGGAGATACGCAGTATTTT. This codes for CASSLYGDTQYF.

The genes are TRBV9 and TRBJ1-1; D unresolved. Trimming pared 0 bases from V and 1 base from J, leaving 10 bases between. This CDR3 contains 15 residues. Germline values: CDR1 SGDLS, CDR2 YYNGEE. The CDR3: CASSVEPDGNTEAFF. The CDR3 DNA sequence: TGTGCCAGCAGCGTAGAACCTGACGGGAACACTGAAGCTTTCTTT.

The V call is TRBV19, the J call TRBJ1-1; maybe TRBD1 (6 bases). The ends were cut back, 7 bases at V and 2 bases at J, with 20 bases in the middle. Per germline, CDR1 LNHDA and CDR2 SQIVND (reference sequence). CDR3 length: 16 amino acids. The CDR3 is CASTITGTPKNTEAFF. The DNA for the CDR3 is TGTGCCAGTACTATTACCGGGACACCAAAAAACACTGAAGCTTTCTTT.

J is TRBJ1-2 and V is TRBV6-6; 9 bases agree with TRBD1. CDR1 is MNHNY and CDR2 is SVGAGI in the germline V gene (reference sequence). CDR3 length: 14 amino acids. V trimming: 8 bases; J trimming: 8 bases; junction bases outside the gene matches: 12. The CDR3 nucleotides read TGTGCCAGCTATGGGACAGGGACTGTCTTCGGCTACACCTTC. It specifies CASYGTGTVFGYTF.

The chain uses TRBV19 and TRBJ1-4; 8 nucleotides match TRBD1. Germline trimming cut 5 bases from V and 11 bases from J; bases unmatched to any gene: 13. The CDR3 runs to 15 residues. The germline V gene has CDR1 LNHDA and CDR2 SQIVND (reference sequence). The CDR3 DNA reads TGTGCCAGTAGTGACGTCGGGACAGGCCGGGGTAAACTGTTTTTT. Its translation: CASSDVGTGRGKLFF.

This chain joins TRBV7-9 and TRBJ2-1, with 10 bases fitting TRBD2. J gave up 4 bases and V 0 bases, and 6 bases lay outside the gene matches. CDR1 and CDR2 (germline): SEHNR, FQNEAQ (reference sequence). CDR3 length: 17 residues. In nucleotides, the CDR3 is TGTGCCAGCAGCTTAGCAAGGAGCGGGAGGGCTTACAATGAGCAGTTCTTC. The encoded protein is CASSLARSGRAYNEQFF.

The CDR3 protein is CAWSRPGIEETQYF. The DNA of the CDR3 is TGTGCCTGGAGTCGTCCGGGGATCGAAGAGACCCAGTACTTC. This chain uses TRBV30 with TRBJ2-5; the D gene is possibly TRBD2 (5 bases). There are 14 residues in the CDR3. Germline assignment: CDR1 GTSNPN and CDR2 SVGIG (reference sequence). The ends were cut back, 2 bases at V and 3 bases at J, with 13 bases in the middle.

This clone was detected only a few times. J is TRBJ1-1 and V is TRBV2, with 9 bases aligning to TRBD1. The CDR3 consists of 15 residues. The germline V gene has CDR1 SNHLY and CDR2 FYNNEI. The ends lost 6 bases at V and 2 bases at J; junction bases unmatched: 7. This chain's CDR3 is CASRGGTGYNTEAFF. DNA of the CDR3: TGTGCCAGCAGGGGAGGGACAGGGTATAACACTGAAGCTTTCTTT.

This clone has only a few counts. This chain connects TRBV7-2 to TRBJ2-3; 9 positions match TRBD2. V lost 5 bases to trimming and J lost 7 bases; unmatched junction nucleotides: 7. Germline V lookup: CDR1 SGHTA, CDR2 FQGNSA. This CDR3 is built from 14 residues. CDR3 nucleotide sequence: TGTGCCAGCAGCCGTCCGCTAGCGGGGAATACGCAGTATTTT. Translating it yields CASSRPLAGNTQYF. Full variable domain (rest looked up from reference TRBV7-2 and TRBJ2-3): GAGVSQSPSNKVTEKGKDVELRCDPISGHTALYWYRQSLGQGLEFLIYFQGNSAPDKSGLPSDRFSAERTGGSVSTLTIQRTQQEDSAVYLCASSRPLAGNTQYFGPGTRLTVL.

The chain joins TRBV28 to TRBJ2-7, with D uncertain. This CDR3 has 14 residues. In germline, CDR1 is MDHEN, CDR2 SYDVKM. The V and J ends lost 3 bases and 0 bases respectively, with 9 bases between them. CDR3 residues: CASSFDLSSYEQYF. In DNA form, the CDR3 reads TGTGCCAGCAGTTTCGATCTCAGCTCCTACGAGCAGTACTTC.

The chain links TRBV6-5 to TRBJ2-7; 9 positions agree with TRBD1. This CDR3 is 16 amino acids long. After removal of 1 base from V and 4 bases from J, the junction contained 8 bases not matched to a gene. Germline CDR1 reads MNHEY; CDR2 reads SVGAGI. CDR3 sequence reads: CASSYLPGQGFYEQYF. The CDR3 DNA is TGTGCCAGCAGTTACTTACCGGGACAGGGCTTTTACGAGCAGTACTTC.

CDR3 nucleotides: TGTGCCAGCTCATTCGTCAGGCTCACCAACACCGGGGAGCTGTTTTTT. As protein: CASSFVRLTNTGELFF. The chain recombines TRBV18 with TRBJ2-2; D remains unclear. This CDR3 spans 16 amino acids. The V and J ends lost 5 bases and 2 bases respectively, with 15 bases between them. CDR1 and CDR2 (germline): KGHSH, LQKENI. The whole variable domain, filled in from reference TRBV18 and TRBJ2-2, reads NAGVMQNPRHLVRRRGQEARLRCSPMKGHSHVYWYRQLPEEGLKFMVYLQKENIIDESGMPKERFSAEFPKEGPSILRIQQVVRGDSAAYFCASSFVRLTNTGELFFGEGSRLTVL.

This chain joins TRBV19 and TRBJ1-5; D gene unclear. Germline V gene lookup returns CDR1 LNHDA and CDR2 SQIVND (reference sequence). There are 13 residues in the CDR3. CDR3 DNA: TGTAGGGTAACCCGGGGAATCAATCAGCCCCAGCATTTT. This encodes CRVTRGINQPQHF.

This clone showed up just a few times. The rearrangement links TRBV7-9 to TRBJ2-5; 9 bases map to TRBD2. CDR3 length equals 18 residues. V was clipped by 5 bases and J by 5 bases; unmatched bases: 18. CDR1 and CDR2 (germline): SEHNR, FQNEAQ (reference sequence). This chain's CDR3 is CASSPQSPGLAGFETQYF. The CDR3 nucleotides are TGTGCCAGCAGCCCCCAATCCCCGGGACTAGCTGGATTTGAGACCCAGTACTTC.

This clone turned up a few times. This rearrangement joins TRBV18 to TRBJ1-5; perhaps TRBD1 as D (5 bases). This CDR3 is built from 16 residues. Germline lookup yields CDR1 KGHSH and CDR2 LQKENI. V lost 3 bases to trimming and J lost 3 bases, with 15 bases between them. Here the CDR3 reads CASSPSWGLDNQPQHF. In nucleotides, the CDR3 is TGTGCCAGCTCACCTTCTTGGGGCCTTGACAATCAGCCCCAGCATTTT. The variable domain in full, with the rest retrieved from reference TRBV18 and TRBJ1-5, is NAGVMQNPRHLVRRRGQEARLRCSPMKGHSHVYWYRQLPEEGLKFMVYLQKENIIDESGMPKERFSAEFPKEGPSILRIQQVVRGDSAAYFCASSPSWGLDNQPQHFGDGTRLSIL.

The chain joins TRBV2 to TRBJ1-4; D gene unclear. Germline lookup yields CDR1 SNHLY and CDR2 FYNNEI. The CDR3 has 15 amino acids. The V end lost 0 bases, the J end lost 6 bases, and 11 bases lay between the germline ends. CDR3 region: CASSEAEASYEKLFF. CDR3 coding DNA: TGTGCCAGCAGTGAAGCTGAGGCCTCTTATGAAAAACTGTTTTTT.

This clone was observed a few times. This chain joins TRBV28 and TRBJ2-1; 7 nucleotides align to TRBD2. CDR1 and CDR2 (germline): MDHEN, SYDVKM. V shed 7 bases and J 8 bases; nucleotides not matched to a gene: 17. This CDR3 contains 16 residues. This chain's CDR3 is CASMGGSRYSVDEQFF. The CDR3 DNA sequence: TGTGCCAGCATGGGGGGGAGTCGATATTCCGTCGATGAGCAGTTCTTC.

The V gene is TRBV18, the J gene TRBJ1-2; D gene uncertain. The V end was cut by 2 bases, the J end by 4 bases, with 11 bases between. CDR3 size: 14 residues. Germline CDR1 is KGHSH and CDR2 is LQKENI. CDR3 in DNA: TGTGCCAGCTCACCAAGTGACGGGATCTATGGCTACACCTTC. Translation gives CASSPSDGIYGYTF.

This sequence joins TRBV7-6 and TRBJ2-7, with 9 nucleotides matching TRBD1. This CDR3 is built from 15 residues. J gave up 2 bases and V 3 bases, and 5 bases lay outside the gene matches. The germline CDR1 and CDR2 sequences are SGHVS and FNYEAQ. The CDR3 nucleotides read TGTGCCAGCAGCTTTGGGGGACAGGGCGCCTACGAGCAGTACTTC. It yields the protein CASSFGGQGAYEQYF.

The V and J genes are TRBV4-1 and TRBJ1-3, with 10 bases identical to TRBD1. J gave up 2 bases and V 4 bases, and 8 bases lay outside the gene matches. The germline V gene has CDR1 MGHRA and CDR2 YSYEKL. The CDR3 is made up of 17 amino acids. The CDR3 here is CASSPRQGAKTGNTIYF. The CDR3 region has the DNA TGCGCCAGCAGCCCACGACAGGGGGCGAAAACTGGAAACACCATATATTTT.

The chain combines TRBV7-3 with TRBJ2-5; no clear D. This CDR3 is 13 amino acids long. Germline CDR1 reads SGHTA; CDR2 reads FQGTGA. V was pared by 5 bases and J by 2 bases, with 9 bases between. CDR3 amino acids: CASSPSVQETQYF. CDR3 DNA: TGTGCCAGCAGCCCCTCCGTGCAAGAGACCCAGTACTTC.

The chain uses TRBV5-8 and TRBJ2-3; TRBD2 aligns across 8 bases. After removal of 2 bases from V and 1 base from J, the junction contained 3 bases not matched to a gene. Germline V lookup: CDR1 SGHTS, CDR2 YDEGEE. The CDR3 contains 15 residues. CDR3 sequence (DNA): TGTGCCAGCAGCTTCCAGACTAGCGGCACAGATACGCAGTATTTT. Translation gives CASSFQTSGTDTQYF. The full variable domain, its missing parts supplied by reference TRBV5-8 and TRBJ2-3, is EAGVTQSPTHLIKTRGQQATLRCSPISGHTSVYWYQQALGLGLQFLLWYDEGEERNRGNFPPRFSGRQFPNYSSELNVNALELEDSALYLCASSFQTSGTDTQYFGPGTRLTVL.

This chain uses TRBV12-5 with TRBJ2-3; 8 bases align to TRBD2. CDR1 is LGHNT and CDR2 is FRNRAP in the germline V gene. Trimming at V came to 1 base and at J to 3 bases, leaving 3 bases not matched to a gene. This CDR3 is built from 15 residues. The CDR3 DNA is TGTGCTAGTGGTTTGGGTCCGGGGGGGACAGATACGCAGTATTTT. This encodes CASGLGPGGTDTQYF.

CDR3 sequence reads: CASSGTSEYTQYF. CDR3 in DNA: TGTGCCAGCAGTGGGACTAGCGAGTATACGCAGTATTTT. The chain recombines TRBV6-1 with TRBJ2-3; TRBD2 aligns across 9 bases. The CDR3 length is 13 residues. J was trimmed by 7 bases and V by 4 bases; bases with no gene match: 3. Germline V CDR1 and CDR2: MNHNS, SASEGT.

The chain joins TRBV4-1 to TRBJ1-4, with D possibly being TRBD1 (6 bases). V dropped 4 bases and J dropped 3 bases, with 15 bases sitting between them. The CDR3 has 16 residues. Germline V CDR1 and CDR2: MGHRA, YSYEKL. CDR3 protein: CASSLRSGAANEKLFF. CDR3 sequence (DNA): TGCGCCAGCAGCCTCCGGTCAGGGGCGGCTAATGAAAAACTGTTTTTT.